This is a list of T cell receptor beta chains from one sample in a study of blood T cell repertoires in COVID-19. Using immunoSEQ multiplex PCR, the repertoire was profiled, and TCRdb retains in-frame clones only, with some absent. The sample has 180,000 or so clones, just over 85% seen once. Sequencing was done on a sample of peripheral blood. Receptors were obtained from a man in his 60s with acute or convalescent COVID-19. Both conserved end residues are part of each CDR3. The order of the fields is V gene, J gene, clone size, D gene, CDR3 DNA, CDR3 protein. D genes are given only for firm matches. Not every row has a clone size; where given, it reads once, few, many or a size class.

>TRBV28|TRBJ2-3|-|-
TGTGCCAGCAGCCCCCGGGGCACAGATACGCAGTATTTT
CASSPRGTDTQYF
>TRBV5-1|TRBJ2-6|once|-
TGCGCCAGCAGCTTGGCCATAGCAGGGTCCGGGGCCAACGTCCTGACTTTC
CASSLAIAGSGANVLTF
>TRBV30|TRBJ2-2|-|TRBD2
TGTGCCTGGCATGGGACTAGCGGGAGTTTGACCGGGGAGCTGTTTTTT
CAWHGTSGSLTGELFF
>TRBV24-1|TRBJ1-2|-|-
TGTGCCACCAGTGATTCTACCGCCTATGGCTACACCTTC
CATSDSTAYGYTF
>TRBV18|TRBJ2-4|-|TRBD1
TGTGCCAGCTCACCACGGACAGGGGATTACGTCAAAAACATTCAGTACTTC
CASSPRTGDYVKNIQYF
>TRBV11-1|TRBJ2-5|-|-
TGTGCCAGCAGCCGGGGGGCCGGAGAGACCCAGTACTTC
CASSRGAGETQYF
>TRBV5-1|TRBJ2-3|-|-
TGCGCCAGCAGCTACGGGGTTACGGCTCAGGCGTATTTT
CASSYGVTAQAYF
>TRBV5-4|TRBJ1-3|-|-
TGTGCCAGCAGCTTGGGGGCCCCCTCTGGAAACACCATATATTTT
CASSLGAPSGNTIYF
>TRBV5-1|TRBJ2-2|-|TRBD1
TGCGCCAGCTTTTGGGGACAGGGGAGCACCGGGGAGCTGTTTTTT
CASFWGQGSTGELFF
>TRBV30|TRBJ1-2|-|TRBD1
TGTGCCTTGGGACAGAACTATGGCTACACCTTC
CALGQNYGYTF
>TRBV7-3|TRBJ1-1|once|-
TGTGCCAGCAGCCCGCAGGGGAACACTGAAGCTTTCTTT
CASSPQGNTEAFF
>TRBV7-3|TRBJ2-7|-|TRBD1
TGTGCCAGCAGCCAAATGACAGGGCCATACGAGCAGTACTTC
CASSQMTGPYEQYF
>TRBV12-3/TRBV12-4|TRBJ2-1|once|-
TGTGCCAGCAGTTTTGGCCCGGAGAATGAGCAGTTCTTC
CASSFGPENEQFF
>TRBV18|TRBJ1-2|-|TRBD1
TGTGCCAGCTCACGGGACCGGGACAGCTCCTATGGCTACACCTTC
CASSRDRDSSYGYTF
>TRBV11-2|TRBJ2-5|once|-
TGTGCCAGCAGCTTAGTATCAGAGACCCAGTACTTC
CASSLVSETQYF
>TRBV15|TRBJ1-2|once|-
TGTGCCACCAGCAGAACGCAGGGTGCTGTTAGGGGTAACTATGGCTACACCTTC
CATSRTQGAVRGNYGYTF
>TRBV30|TRBJ1-6|-|-
TGCGTAGGCGGCCGAGGATATAATTCACCCCTCCACTTT
CVGGRGYNSPLHF
>TRBV27|TRBJ2-1|-|TRBD2
TGTGCCAGCAACGCCGGGACTAGCGGCCTTGGTGAGCAGTTCTTC
CASNAGTSGLGEQFF
>TRBV5-1|TRBJ1-6|-|-
TGCGCCAGCAGCCTACCGGACATACCAAATTCACCCCTCCACTTT
CASSLPDIPNSPLHF
>TRBV7-8|TRBJ1-1|-|TRBD1
TGTGCCAGCAGCTTAAAGAGGACAGGGAACACTGAAGCTTTCTTT
CASSLKRTGNTEAFF
>TRBV5-1|TRBJ2-7|-|TRBD2
TGCGCCAGCAGCTGGACCCAGCGGGGAGGCGGCAACGAGCAGTACTTC
CASSWTQRGGGNEQYF
>TRBV28|TRBJ1-5|-|-
TGTGCCAGCAGTTTCACGGGTTCGGGTCAGCCCCAGCATTTT
CASSFTGSGQPQHF
>TRBV19|TRBJ2-2|-|TRBD1
TGTGCCAGTAGTATAGCTACAGGGGATAACACCGGGGAGCTGTTTTTT
CASSIATGDNTGELFF
>TRBV28|TRBJ2-3|-|-
TGTGCCAGCAGTCCTCGACAGATTAATACGCAGTATTTT
CASSPRQINTQYF
>TRBV10-3|TRBJ2-7|-|TRBD1
TGTGCCATCACGGGACAGTCCTTGAGAGGCTCCTACGAGCAGTACTTC
CAITGQSLRGSYEQYF
>TRBV3-1/TRBV3-2|TRBJ1-3|-|-
TGTGCCAGCAGCCAAGAGGGGACTCAAAAAGGAAACACCATATATTTT
CASSQEGTQKGNTIYF
>TRBV28|TRBJ2-7|-|-
TGTGCCAGCAGTTTTGGGGCGGTCTCCTACGAGCAGTACTTC
CASSFGAVSYEQYF
>TRBV21-1|TRBJ2-5|-|-
TGTGCCAGCAGCAAAGGTGAGGCCGAGGGGGCCCAGTACTTC
CASSKGEAEGAQYF
>TRBV5-1|TRBJ1-1|-|-
TGCGCCAGCAGTTCGAACCGCAAGGGGACTGAAGCTTTCTTT
CASSSNRKGTEAFF
>TRBV19|TRBJ1-5|-|-
TGTGCCAGTAGTATCGGACATCGTTCCAATCAGCCCCAGCATTTT
CASSIGHRSNQPQHF
>TRBV5-1|TRBJ2-1|-|-
TGCGCCAGCAGCTGGGGGGTGACAGGGATTGAGCAGTTCTTC
CASSWGVTGIEQFF
>TRBV9|TRBJ2-5|-|-
TGTGCCAGCAGCGTATCCTTAAGCGGCCTAAAGGCAGAGACCCAGTACTTC
CASSVSLSGLKAETQYF
>TRBV15|TRBJ2-2|once|-
TGTGCCACCAGCGCAGGCGGACAGGGAGGGAGCGGGGAGCTGTTTTTT
CATSAGGQGGSGELFF
>TRBV28|TRBJ1-1|once|TRBD1
TGTGCCAGCAGTCCTGGACAGGGGATGAACACTGAAGCTTTCTTT
CASSPGQGMNTEAFF
>TRBV5-1|TRBJ2-7|-|TRBD2
TGCGCCAGCAGCCCACCCGGACTAGCGGGAGGGAGTGGCGAGCAGTACTTC
CASSPPGLAGGSGEQYF
>TRBV30|TRBJ2-7|-|-
TGTGCCTGGAGCCCCGGGTACTACGAGCAGTACTTC
CAWSPGYYEQYF
>TRBV4-1|TRBJ2-2|-|-
TGCGCCAGCAGCCAAGATGACGACTATAACACCGGGGAGCTGTTTTTT
CASSQDDDYNTGELFF
>TRBV11-3|TRBJ2-1|-|-
TGTGCCAGCAGCTTAGAGCCTCAGGGGAATGAGCAGTTCTTC
CASSLEPQGNEQFF
>TRBV5-1|TRBJ1-5|once|-
TGCGCCAGCAGCCCCGGGGGACTCTCCCCATATAGCAATCAGCCCCAGCATTTT
CASSPGGLSPYSNQPQHF
>TRBV28|TRBJ1-2|-|TRBD1
TGTGCCAGCAGTTTATCGGTCCAGGGGGCGGGGGTAGCCTATGGCTACACCTTC
CASSLSVQGAGVAYGYTF
>TRBV27|TRBJ2-2|-|-
TGTGCCAGCAGTTTATGGGAGACCGGGGAGCTGTTTTTT
CASSLWETGELFF
>TRBV20-1|TRBJ2-3|-|TRBD2
TGCAGTGCTAGTATAGCGGGAGGGTTCTCAGATACGCAGTATTTT
CSASIAGGFSDTQYF
>TRBV5-1|TRBJ1-1|-|-
TGCGCCAGCAGCTTAAATGGGGGACAGAACACTGAAGCTTTCTTT
CASSLNGGQNTEAFF
>TRBV18|TRBJ2-7|-|-
TGTGCCAGCTCACCATCTGGCAGTGGGGCGTGGACCTACGAGCAGTACTTC
CASSPSGSGAWTYEQYF
>TRBV12-5|TRBJ2-7|-|-
TGTGCTAGTGGTTTGGTACCGGGACATAGGTACTTC
CASGLVPGHRYF
>TRBV15|TRBJ2-6|-|TRBD1
TGTGCCACCAGCAGGGACAGGGGGGCCAACGTCCTGACTTTC
CATSRDRGANVLTF
>TRBV27|TRBJ2-7|-|-
TGTGCCAGCAGTTTTGGTTCTGTGATGGGGGGAAACGAGCAGTACTTC
CASSFGSVMGGNEQYF
>TRBV27|TRBJ2-1|-|-
TGTGCCAGCAGTAGCCCCCCGGGTGAGCAGTTCTTC
CASSSPPGEQFF
>TRBV6-2/TRBV6-3|TRBJ2-1|-|-
TGTGCCAGCAGTGGGCTAGCGCCTAGCTCCTACAATGAGCAGTTCTTC
CASSGLAPSSYNEQFF
>TRBV3-1/TRBV3-2|TRBJ2-5|-|TRBD1
TGTGCCAGCAGCCAACTGGGGACAGGGAAGCAAGAGACCCAGTACTTC
CASSQLGTGKQETQYF
>TRBV7-8|TRBJ2-7|-|-
TGTGCCAGCAGCCCAGCACGGCGGGGTCCCTACGAGCAGTACTTC
CASSPARRGPYEQYF
>TRBV28|TRBJ2-7|-|TRBD2
TGTGCCAGCAGTTTAACAGCGGGAGGGCCACTAAGTACCTACGAGCAGTACTTC
CASSLTAGGPLSTYEQYF
>TRBV30|TRBJ1-1|-|-
TGTGCCTGGAGGTTCAGGGTGGGCACTGAAGCTTTCTTT
CAWRFRVGTEAFF
>TRBV12-3/TRBV12-4|TRBJ2-1|-|-
TGTGCCAGCAGTTTTGACAGGGGAGGGACGGAGTTCTTC
CASSFDRGGTEFF
>TRBV27|TRBJ2-2|-|TRBD2
TGTGCCAGCAGTTCTAGGGGGGGGACTAGAAACACCGGGGAGCTGTTTTTT
CASSSRGGTRNTGELFF
>TRBV6-6|TRBJ1-2|-|-
TGTGCCAGCAGTCCGGGGGGGGATTTCTATGGCTACACCTTC
CASSPGGDFYGYTF
>TRBV7-9|TRBJ1-2|-|TRBD1
TGTGCCAGCAGTTTGGACAGGGCGTATGGCTACACCTTC
CASSLDRAYGYTF
>TRBV5-4|TRBJ2-5|-|TRBD2
TGTGCCAGCACCCCCGGGACTAGGGGAGAGACCCAGTACTTC
CASTPGTRGETQYF
>TRBV2|TRBJ2-5|-|TRBD1
TGTGCCAGCAAGCGGCAGGGGGCAGGAGAGACCCAGTACTTC
CASKRQGAGETQYF
>TRBV11-2|TRBJ2-6|-|TRBD1
TGTGCCAGCAGCCTCGCCGTAGGACAGGGCTCTGGGGCCAACGTCCTGACTTTC
CASSLAVGQGSGANVLTF